This T cell receptor (beta chain) was recorded in a study of blood T cell repertoires in COVID-19. Across the study: Donors in the United States, Italy and Spain gave samples during acute or convalescent COVID-19. Sources were T cells, B-cell-depleted T cells, or PBMCs; the material itself was cDNA or gDNA.

Methods used by the authors: Amplification with reference gene primers provided the estimates of nucleated cell counts. Assay used: immunoSEQ multiplex PCR; TCRdb lists only in-frame clones, some missing. V and J calls and clone size are copied from that table; D and trimming were computed from the DNA. The sample has over 200,000 clones, more than 75% seen once; the top ten hold over 7.5%. The germline CDR1 and CDR2 sequences are LGHNT and FRNRAP. J was trimmed by 5 bases and V by 1 base; bases with no gene match: 4. The CDR3 consists of 17 residues. This chain uses TRBV12-5 with TRBJ2-1; 14 nucleotides match TRBD2. Specimen: peripheral blood. This clonotype was obtained from a man in his forties who had recovered from COVID-19. This chain's CDR3 is CASGLARTSGRNNEQFF. CDR3 DNA: TGTGCTAGTGGTTTGGCCCGGACTAGCGGGAGGAACAATGAGCAGTTCTTC. The full variable domain, with the rest looked up from reference TRBV12-5 and TRBJ2-1, is DARVTQTPRHKVTEMGQEVTMRCQPILGHNTVFWYRQTMMQGLELLAYFRNRAPLDDSGMPKDRFSAEMPDATLATLKIQPSEPRDSAVYFCASGLARTSGRNNEQFFGPGTRLTVL.